The TCR beta chain described here comes from a study of OX40 agonist ivuxolimab in advanced cancers. Study information: Ivuxolimab, an agonistic anti-OX40 (CD134) antibody, was given to patients. Points from the study as a whole: On average, CD8+ T cells showed a greater number of expanded clones than CD4+. Normalized T-cell clonal expansion was also low in a subset of nonresponders.

Repertoires were generated with immunoSEQ multiplex PCR, while TCRdb's copy carries only in-frame clones and drops some. The sample gives tens of thousands of clones, 84% of which show up once; about 0.72% is in the top ten. Blood draws occurred at baseline, cycle 4 day 1, and cycle 7 day 1. V lost 3 bases, J lost 0 bases, and 15 bases lay in between. The CDR3 has 17 amino acids. Per germline, CDR1 SGHDT and CDR2 YYEEEE. Worth noting for this clone: Antigen: not known.

This chain joins TRBV5-6 and TRBJ2-2; D remains unclear. The receptor was derived from an adult with an advanced solid tumor such as melanoma, head and neck, liver or kidney cancer. Sequencing used CD4+ or CD8+ T cells sorted from blood, obtained in a trial of the OX40 agonist ivuxolimab. The CDR3 DNA reads TGTGCCAGCAGCTCCTTTGGTCTGTTCGCGAACACCGGGGAGCTGTTTTTT. Translating it yields CASSSFGLFANTGELFF.